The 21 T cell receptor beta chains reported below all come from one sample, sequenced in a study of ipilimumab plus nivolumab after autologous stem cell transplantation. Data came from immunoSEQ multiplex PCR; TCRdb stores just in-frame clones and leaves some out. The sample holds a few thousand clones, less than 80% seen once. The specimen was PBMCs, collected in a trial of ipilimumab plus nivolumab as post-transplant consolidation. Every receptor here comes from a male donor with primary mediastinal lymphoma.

Written as DNA, the CDR3 is TGTGCCAGCAGTGCCCGGGACAACGGAAGGGGTGGCTACACCTTC. This gives the protein CASSARDNGRGGYTF. The chain is built from TRBV6-1 and TRBJ1-2; D is possibly TRBD1 (6 bases). The V gene lost 4 bases and the J gene lost 7 bases, with 19 bases spanning the gap. The CDR3 spans 15 residues. In germline, CDR1 is MNHNS, CDR2 SASEGT.

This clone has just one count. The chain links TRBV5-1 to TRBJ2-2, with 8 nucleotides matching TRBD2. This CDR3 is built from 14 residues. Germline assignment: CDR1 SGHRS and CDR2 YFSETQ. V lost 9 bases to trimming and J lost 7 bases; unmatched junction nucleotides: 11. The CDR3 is CATGVGGADGELFF. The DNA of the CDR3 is TGCGCCACCGGTGTCGGGGGGGCCGACGGGGAGCTGTTTTTT.

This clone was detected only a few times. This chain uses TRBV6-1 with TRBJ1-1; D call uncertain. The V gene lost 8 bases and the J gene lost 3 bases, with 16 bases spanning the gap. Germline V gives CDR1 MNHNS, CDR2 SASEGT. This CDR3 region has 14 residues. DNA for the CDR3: TGTGCCAGCCACCCTAGGAGGGAGGACACTGAAGCTTTCTTT. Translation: CASHPRREDTEAFF.

The DNA for the CDR3 is TGTGCCAGTAGTATAGATACCGGGACTAGCGGGTACCAAGAGACCCAGTACTTC. It is translated as CASSIDTGTSGYQETQYF. This chain uses TRBV19 with TRBJ2-5; TRBD2 aligns across 12 bases. The CDR3 covers 18 residues. Germline V gene lookup returns CDR1 LNHDA and CDR2 SQIVND (reference sequence). V trimming: 0 bases; J trimming: 0 bases; junction bases outside the gene matches: 5.

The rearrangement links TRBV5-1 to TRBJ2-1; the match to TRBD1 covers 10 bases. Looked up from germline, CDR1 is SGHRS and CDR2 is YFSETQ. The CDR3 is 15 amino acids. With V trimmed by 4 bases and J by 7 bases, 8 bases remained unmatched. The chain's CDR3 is CASSRGQGIRNEQFF. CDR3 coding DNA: TGCGCCAGCAGCAGGGGACAGGGGATTAGGAATGAGCAGTTCTTC.

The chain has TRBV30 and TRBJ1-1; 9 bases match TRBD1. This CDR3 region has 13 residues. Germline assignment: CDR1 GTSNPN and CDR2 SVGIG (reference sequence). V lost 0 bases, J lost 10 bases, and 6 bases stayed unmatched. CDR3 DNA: TGTGCCTGGAGTGTACGGGGACAGGGAGGAGCTTTCTTT. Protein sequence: CAWSVRGQGGAFF.

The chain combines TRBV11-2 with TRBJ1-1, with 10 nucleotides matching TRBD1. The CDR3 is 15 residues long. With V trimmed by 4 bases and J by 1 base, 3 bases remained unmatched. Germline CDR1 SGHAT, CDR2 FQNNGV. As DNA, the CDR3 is TGTGCCAGCAGCTCTCGGACAGGGGGGAACACTGAAGCTTTCTTT. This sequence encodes CASSSRTGGNTEAFF.

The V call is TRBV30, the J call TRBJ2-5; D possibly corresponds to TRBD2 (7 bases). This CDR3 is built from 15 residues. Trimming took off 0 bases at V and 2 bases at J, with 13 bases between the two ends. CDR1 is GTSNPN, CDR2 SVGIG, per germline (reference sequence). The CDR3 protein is CAWSVKGGGQETQYF. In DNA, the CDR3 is TGTGCCTGGAGTGTAAAAGGGGGGGGGCAAGAGACCCAGTACTTC.

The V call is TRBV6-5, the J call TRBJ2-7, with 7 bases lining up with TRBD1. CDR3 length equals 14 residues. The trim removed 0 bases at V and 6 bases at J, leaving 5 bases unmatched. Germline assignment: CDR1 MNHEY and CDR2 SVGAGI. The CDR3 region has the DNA TGTGCCAGCAGTTACTCCGGGACAGAGGTCGAGCAGTACTTC. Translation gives CASSYSGTEVEQYF.

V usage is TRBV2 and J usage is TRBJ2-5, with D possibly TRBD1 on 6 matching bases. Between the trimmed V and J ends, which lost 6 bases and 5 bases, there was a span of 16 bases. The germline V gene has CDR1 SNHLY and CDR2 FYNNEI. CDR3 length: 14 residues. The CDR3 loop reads CASRANRVEETQYF. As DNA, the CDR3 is TGTGCCAGCAGAGCGAACAGGGTAGAGGAGACCCAGTACTTC.

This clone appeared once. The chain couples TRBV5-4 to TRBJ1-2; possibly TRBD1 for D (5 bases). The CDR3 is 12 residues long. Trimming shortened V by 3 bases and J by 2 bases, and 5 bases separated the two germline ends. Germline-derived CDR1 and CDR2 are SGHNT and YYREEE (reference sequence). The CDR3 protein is CASSSGNYGYTF. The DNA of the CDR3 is TGTGCCAGCAGCTCAGGGAACTATGGCTACACCTTC.

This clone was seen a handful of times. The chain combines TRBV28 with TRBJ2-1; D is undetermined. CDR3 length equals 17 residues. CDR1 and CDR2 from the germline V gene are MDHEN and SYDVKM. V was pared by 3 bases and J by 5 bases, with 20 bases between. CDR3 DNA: TGTGCCAGCAGTTTTGACCCTCTCGCCCTCACCGACAATGAGCAGTTCTTC. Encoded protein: CASSFDPLALTDNEQFF.

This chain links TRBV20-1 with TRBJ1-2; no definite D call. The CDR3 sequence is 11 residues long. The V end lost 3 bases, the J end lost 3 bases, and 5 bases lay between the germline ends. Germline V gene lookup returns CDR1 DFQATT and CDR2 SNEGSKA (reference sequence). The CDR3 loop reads CSASRDYGYTF. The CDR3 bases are TGCAGTGCTAGCCGGGACTATGGCTACACCTTC.

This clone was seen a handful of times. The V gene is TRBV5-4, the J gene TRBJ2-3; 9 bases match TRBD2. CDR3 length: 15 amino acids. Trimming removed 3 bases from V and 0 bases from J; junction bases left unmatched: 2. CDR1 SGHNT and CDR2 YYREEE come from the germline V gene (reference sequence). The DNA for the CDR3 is TGTGCCAGCAGCTCCGCGGGGGGGAGCACAGATACGCAGTATTTT. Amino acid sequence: CASSSAGGSTDTQYF.

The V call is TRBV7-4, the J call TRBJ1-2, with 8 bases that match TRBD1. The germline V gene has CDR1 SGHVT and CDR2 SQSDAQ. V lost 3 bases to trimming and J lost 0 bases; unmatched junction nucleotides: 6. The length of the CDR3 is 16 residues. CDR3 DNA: TGTGCCAGCAGCTTCGGAACAGGGGGACCTAACTATGGCTACACCTTC. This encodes CASSFGTGGPNYGYTF.

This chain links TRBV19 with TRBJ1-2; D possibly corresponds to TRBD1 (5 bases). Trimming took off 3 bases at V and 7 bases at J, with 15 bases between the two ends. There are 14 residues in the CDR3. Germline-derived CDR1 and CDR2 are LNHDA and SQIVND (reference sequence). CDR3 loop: CASSIPTDRIGYTF. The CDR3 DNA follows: TGTGCCAGTAGTATCCCAACCGACAGAATTGGCTACACCTTC.

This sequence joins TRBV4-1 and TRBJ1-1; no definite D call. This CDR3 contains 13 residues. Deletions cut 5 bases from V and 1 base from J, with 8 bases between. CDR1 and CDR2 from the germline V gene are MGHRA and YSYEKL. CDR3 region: CASSYTKNTEAFF. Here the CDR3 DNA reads TGCGCCAGCAGCTACACGAAGAACACTGAAGCTTTCTTT.

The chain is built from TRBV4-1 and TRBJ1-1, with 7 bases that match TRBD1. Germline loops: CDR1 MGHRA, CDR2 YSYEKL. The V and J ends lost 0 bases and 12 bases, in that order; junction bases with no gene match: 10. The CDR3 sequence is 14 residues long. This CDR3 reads CASSQDWGQRVPFF. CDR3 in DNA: TGCGCCAGCAGCCAAGATTGGGGACAGAGAGTCCCTTTCTTT.

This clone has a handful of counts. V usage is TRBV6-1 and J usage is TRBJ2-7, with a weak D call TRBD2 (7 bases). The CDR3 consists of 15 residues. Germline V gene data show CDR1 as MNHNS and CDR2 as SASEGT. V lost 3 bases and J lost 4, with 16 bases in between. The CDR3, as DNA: TGTGCCAGCAGTGATCCCTCCCGGGGGGCATACGAGCAGTACTTC. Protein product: CASSDPSRGAYEQYF.

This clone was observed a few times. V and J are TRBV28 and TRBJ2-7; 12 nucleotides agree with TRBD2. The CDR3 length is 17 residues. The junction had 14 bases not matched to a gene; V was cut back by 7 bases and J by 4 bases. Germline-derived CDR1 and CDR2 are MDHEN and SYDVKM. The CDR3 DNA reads TGTGCCAGCAACAACCAAGGAGGACTAGCGGGACAATACGAGCAGTACTTC. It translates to CASNNQGGLAGQYEQYF.

CDR3 nucleotide sequence: TGTGCCAGCAGCCCGGAGCGCTACTCCTACAATGAGCAGTTCTTC. Its translation is CASSPERYSYNEQFF. The V gene is TRBV9, the J gene TRBJ2-1; D not certain. The V gene's germline CDR1 is SGDLS and CDR2 YYNGEE. The CDR3 has 15 residues. V dropped 4 bases and J dropped 0 bases, with 11 bases sitting between them.